These T cell receptor beta chains were read from a single sample in a study of yellow fever vaccine responses in identical twins. TCRdb passed the RT-PCR reads through MiXCR, listing each CDR3 protein once. In the table there are around 7,700 distinct CDR3 sequences, approximately 86% of which are singletons. Here the sequenced sample was T cells from blood (PBMCs), unsorted or a sorted subset (not recorded which), taken before or after yellow fever vaccination (not recorded which). These receptors were collected from a woman in her late teens or twenties who received the yellow fever vaccine. CDR3s include the opening cysteine and the closing phenylalanine or tryptophan. D genes are given only for firm matches. Not every row has a clone size; where given, it reads once, few, many or a size class.

>.|TRBV20-1|.|TRBJ2-5
CSATAVNQETQYF
TGCAGTGCTACGGCCGTTAACCAAGAGACCCAGTACTTC
>.|TRBV9|.|TRBJ2-7
CASSVGPTAYEQYF
TGTGCCAGCAGCGTAGGTCCGACAGCCTACGAGCAGTACTTC
>.|TRBV5-1|.|TRBJ2-3
CASSLGGGGNTDTQYF
TGCGCCAGCAGCTTGGGGGGAGGAGGAAACACAGATACGCAGTATTTT
>.|TRBV11-3|.|TRBJ2-7
CASSPSSYEQYF
TGTGCCAGCAGTCCTAGCTCCTACGAGCAGTACTTC
>.|TRBV11-2|.|TRBJ2-1
CASSLSSYNEQFF
TGTGCCAGCAGCTTGTCCAGTTACAATGAGCAGTTCTTC
>.|TRBV30|.|TRBJ1-1
CAWSVLGLEAFF
TGTGCCTGGAGTGTACTGGGGTTAGAAGCTTTCTTT
>.|TRBV23-1|.|TRBJ2-7
CASSQSPDLYEQYF
TGCGCCAGCAGTCAATCCCCCGATCTGTACGAGCAGTACTTC
>.|TRBV18|.|TRBJ2-5
CASSTDRRETQYF
TGTGCCAGCTCAACCGACAGAAGAGAGACCCAGTACTTC
>.|TRBV11-3|.|TRBJ2-7
CASSLGGSSQLREQYF
TGTGCCAGCAGCCTAGGAGGGAGCAGCCAATTGCGGGAGCAGTACTTC
>once|TRBV18|TRBD2|TRBJ2-7
CASSDLGRATGEQYF
TGTGCCAGCTCAGACCTCGGGAGGGCTACGGGCGAGCAGTACTTC
>.|TRBV2|TRBD1|TRBJ1-1
CASNAQGRDTEAFF
TGTGCCAGCAACGCACAGGGGAGGGACACTGAAGCTTTCTTT
>.|TRBV20-1|.|TRBJ1-3
CSASLSGNTIYF
TGCAGTGCTAGTCTCTCTGGAAACACCATATATTTT
>.|TRBV18|.|TRBJ2-3
CASSPAGTDTQYF
TGTGCCAGCTCACCAGCAGGCACAGATACGCAGTATTTT
>.|TRBV29-1|.|TRBJ1-5
CSVGTSGQPQHF
.
>.|TRBV2|.|TRBJ1-1
CASRATGKNTEAFF
TGTGCCAGCAGGGCCACCGGGAAGAACACTGAAGCTTTCTTT
>.|TRBV11-2|.|TRBJ1-2
CASSSKTQLNYGYTF
TGTGCCAGCAGCTCGAAAACCCAGTTAAACTATGGCTACACCTTC
>.|TRBV3-1|.|TRBJ1-1
CASSQVLGNTEAFF
TGTGCCAGCAGCCAAGTACTTGGGAACACTGAAGCTTTCTTT
>.|TRBV5-4|.|TRBJ2-7
CASSANDRPSYEQYF
TGTGCCAGCAGCGCAAATGACAGGCCATCCTACGAGCAGTACTTC
>.|TRBV6-5|.|TRBJ2-7
CASSSGTRSYEQYF
TGTGCCAGCAGTTCCGGGACCCGCTCCTACGAGCAGTACTTC
>.|TRBV11-1|TRBD1|TRBJ2-1
CASSTGVYNEQFF
TGTGCCAGCAGCACAGGGGTCTACAATGAGCAGTTCTTC
>.|TRBV6-5|.|TRBJ1-1
CASSYGTRGQEAFF
TGTGCCAGCAGTTACGGGACCCGAGGACAGGAAGCTTTCTTT
>.|TRBV15|.|TRBJ2-1
CATSSTVEQFF
TGTGCCACCAGCAGTACAGTAGAGCAGTTCTTC
>.|TRBV11-1|.|TRBJ2-5
CASSLLPVSQYF
TGTGCCAGCAGCCTCCTACCGGTATCCCAGTACTTC
>.|TRBV12-3/TRBV12-4|TRBD1|TRBJ2-1
CASIPLDRGYNEQFF
TGTGCCAGCATCCCCCTGGACAGGGGATACAATGAGCAGTTCTTC
>.|TRBV20-1|TRBD1|TRBJ2-3
CSADRGRADTQYF
TGCAGTGCTGACAGGGGGCGTGCAGATACGCAGTATTTT
>.|TRBV11-2|.|TRBJ1-2
CASSSDSPEGYTF
TGTGCCAGCAGCTCGGACAGTCCGGAGGGCTACACCTTC
>.|TRBV5-4|.|TRBJ1-2
CASSLDSYGYTF
TGTGCCAGCAGCTTGGACAGCTATGGCTACACCTTC
>.|TRBV28|.|TRBJ1-5
CASSLDTGLTVQPQHF
TGTGCCAGCAGTTTGGATACAGGGTTGACTGTCCAGCCCCAGCATTTT
>.|TRBV24-1|.|TRBJ2-3
CATSDTGVSRDTQYF
TGTGCCACCAGTGATACGGGGGTCTCCCGAGATACGCAGTATTTT
>.|TRBV11-3|.|TRBJ2-1
CASSLGGTTPLGFF
TGTGCCAGCAGCTTAGGCGGGACGACGCCCCTGGGGTTCTTC
>.|TRBV3-1|TRBD1|TRBJ1-2
CASSQGQGAFYGYTF
TGTGCCAGCAGCCAGGGACAGGGGGCGTTCTATGGCTACACCTTC
>.|TRBV7-2|.|TRBJ2-7
CASSSNRDLEQYF
TGTGCCAGCAGCTCTAACAGGGATTTGGAGCAGTACTTC
>.|TRBV11-2|TRBD1|TRBJ1-6
CASSPGDRVEALHF
TGTGCCAGCAGCCCGGGTGACAGGGTTGAAGCCCTCCACTTT
>.|TRBV29-1|TRBD1|TRBJ2-1
CSTLGQGSYNEQFF
TGCAGCACCTTAGGACAGGGCTCCTACAATGAGCAGTTCTTC
>.|TRBV28|.|TRBJ1-1
CATRGTPEAFF
TGTGCCACCCGAGGGACACCTGAAGCTTTCTTT
>.|TRBV7-9|.|TRBJ1-5
CASSLGTENQPQHF
TGTGCCAGCAGCTTAGGGACGGAAAATCAGCCCCAGCATTTT
>once|TRBV12-3/TRBV12-4|TRBD1|TRBJ2-1
CASSLSSGTGASNEQFF
TGTGCCAGCAGTTTATCCTCTGGGACAGGGGCTTCCAATGAGCAGTTCTTC
>.|TRBV15|.|TRBJ2-6
CATSRVGSAGANVLTF
TGTGCCACCAGCAGAGTGGGTTCGGCTGGGGCCAACGTCCTGACTTTC
>.|TRBV7-6|.|TRBJ2-3
CASSLGQGSTDTQYF
TGTGCCAGCAGCTTAGGGCAGGGGAGCACAGATACGCAGTATTTT
>.|TRBV12-3/TRBV12-4|.|TRBJ1-2
CASSSTSVAPNYGYTF
TGTGCCAGCAGTTCTACGTCGGTGGCTCCGAACTATGGCTACACCTTC
>.|TRBV11-2|.|TRBJ2-5
CASSPFPGVQETQYF
TGTGCCAGCAGCCCTTTTCCAGGGGTTCAAGAGACCCAGTACTTC
>.|TRBV5-5|TRBD2|TRBJ2-2
CASSLRVTSGNTGELFF
TGTGCCAGCAGCTTAAGGGTGACTAGCGGGAACACCGGGGAGCTGTTTTTT
>.|TRBV11-2|TRBD1|TRBJ1-2
CASSKGQPLYYGYTF
TGTGCCAGCAGCAAGGGACAGCCACTCTACTATGGCTACACCTTC
>once|TRBV5-1|.|TRBJ2-7
CASSLVAGSYEQYF
TGCGCCAGCAGCTTGGTAGCAGGCTCCTACGAGCAGTACTTC
>.|TRBV5-6|TRBD2|TRBJ2-7
CASSALTSGAPYEQYF
TGTGCCAGCAGCGCCCTGACTAGCGGAGCCCCGTACGAGCAGTACTTC
>few|TRBV7-3|.|TRBJ2-5
CASSLGRIGQTQYF
TGTGCCAGCAGCTTAGGTAGAATCGGGCAGACCCAGTACTTC
>.|TRBV29-1|.|TRBJ2-7
CSVEGSGLEQYF
TGCAGCGTTGAAGGGTCGGGTCTCGAGCAGTACTTC
>.|TRBV29-1|.|TRBJ2-1
CSVDGGVRDEQFF
TGCAGCGTTGATGGGGGAGTTCGCGATGAGCAGTTCTTC
>.|TRBV15|.|TRBJ1-1
CATSRDPTEAFF
TGTGCCACCAGCAGAGATCCGACTGAAGCTTTCTTT
>once|TRBV18|TRBD1|TRBJ1-5
CASSPGGTGYDQPQHF
TGTGCCAGCTCACCTGGCGGGACAGGGTACGATCAGCCCCAGCATTTT
>.|TRBV29-1|.|TRBJ2-3
CSATSTDTQYF
TGCAGCGCAACTAGCACAGATACGCAGTATTTT
>.|TRBV11-2|.|TRBJ2-7
CASSLTPGNSYEQYF
TGTGCCAGCAGCTTGACCCCAGGGAACTCCTACGAGCAGTACTTC
>.|TRBV29-1|TRBD2|TRBJ2-1
CSVTRLAGEVRNEQFF
TGCAGCGTTACCAGACTAGCGGGAGAGGTTCGCAATGAGCAGTTCTTC
>.|TRBV29-1|TRBD2|TRBJ2-4
CSVKAGGGADNIQYF
TGCAGCGTTAAAGCGGGAGGAGGCGCCGATAACATTCAGTACTTC
>once|TRBV6-1|.|TRBJ2-4
CASRGGGAKNIQYF
TGTGCCAGCAGGGGGGGGGGCGCCAAAAACATTCAGTACTTC
>.|TRBV29-1|.|TRBJ2-7
CSVDTGGDEQYF
TGCAGCGTTGACACAGGAGGGGACGAGCAGTACTTC
>.|TRBV18|.|TRBJ2-3
CASTPGESTDTQYF
TGTGCCAGCACACCGGGGGAGAGCACAGATACGCAGTATTTT